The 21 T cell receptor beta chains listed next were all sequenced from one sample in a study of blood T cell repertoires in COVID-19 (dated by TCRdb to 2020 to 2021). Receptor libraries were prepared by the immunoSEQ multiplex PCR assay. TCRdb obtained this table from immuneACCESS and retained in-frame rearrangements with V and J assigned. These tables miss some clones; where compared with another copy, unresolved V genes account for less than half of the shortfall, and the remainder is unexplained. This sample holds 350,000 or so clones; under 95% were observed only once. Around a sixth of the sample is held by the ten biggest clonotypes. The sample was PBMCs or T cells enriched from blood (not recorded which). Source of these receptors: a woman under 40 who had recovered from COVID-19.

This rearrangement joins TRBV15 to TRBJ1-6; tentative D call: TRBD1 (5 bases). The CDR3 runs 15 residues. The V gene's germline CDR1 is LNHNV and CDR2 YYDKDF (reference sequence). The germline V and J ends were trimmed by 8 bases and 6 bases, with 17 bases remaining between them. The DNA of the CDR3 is TGTGCCACCCGTTTTCAGGGTGCGAGTAATTCACCCCTCCACTTT. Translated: CATRFQGASNSPLHF.

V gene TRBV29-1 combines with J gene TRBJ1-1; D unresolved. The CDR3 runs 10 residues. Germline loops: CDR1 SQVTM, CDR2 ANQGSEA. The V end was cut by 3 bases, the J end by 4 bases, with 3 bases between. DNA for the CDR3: TGCAGCGTTGAGAGCACTGAAGCTTTCTTT. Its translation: CSVESTEAFF. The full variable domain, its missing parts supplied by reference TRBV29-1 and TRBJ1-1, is SAVISQKPSRDICQRGTSLTIQCQVDSQVTMMFWYRQQPGQSLTLIATANQGSEATYESGFVIDKFPISRPNLTFSTLTVSNMSPEDSSIYLCSVESTEAFFGQGTRLTVV.

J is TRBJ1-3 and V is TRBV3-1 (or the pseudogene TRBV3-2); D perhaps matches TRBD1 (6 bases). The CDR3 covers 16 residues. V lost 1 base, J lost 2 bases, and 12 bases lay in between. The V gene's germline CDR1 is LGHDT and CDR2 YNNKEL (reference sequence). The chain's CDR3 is CASSQVSPGAGNTIYF. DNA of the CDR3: TGTGCCAGCAGCCAAGTCTCACCAGGGGCTGGAAACACCATATATTTT.

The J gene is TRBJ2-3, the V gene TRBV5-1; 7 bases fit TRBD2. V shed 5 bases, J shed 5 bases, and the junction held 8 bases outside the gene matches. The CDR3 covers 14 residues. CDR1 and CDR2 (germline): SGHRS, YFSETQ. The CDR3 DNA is TGCGCCAGCAGTTCGTCGGGAGGAGGAGATACGCAGTATTTT. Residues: CASSSSGGGDTQYF.

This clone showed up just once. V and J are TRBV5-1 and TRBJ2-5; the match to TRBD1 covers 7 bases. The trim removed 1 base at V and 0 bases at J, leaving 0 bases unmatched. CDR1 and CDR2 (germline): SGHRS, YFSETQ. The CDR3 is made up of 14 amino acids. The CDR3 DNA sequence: TGCGCCAGCAGCTTGACAGGGGACCAAGAGACCCAGTACTTC. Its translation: CASSLTGDQETQYF. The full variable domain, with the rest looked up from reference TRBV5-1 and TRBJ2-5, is KAGVTQTPRYLIKTRGQQVTLSCSPISGHRSVSWYQQTPGQGLQFLFEYFSETQRNKGNFPGRFSGRQFSNSRSEMNVSTLELGDSALYLCASSLTGDQETQYFGPGTRLLVL.

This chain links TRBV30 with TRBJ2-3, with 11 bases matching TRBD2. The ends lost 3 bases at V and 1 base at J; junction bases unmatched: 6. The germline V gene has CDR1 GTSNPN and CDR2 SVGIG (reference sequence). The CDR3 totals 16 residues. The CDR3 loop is CAWSGLAGSRTDTQYF. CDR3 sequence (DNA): TGTGCCTGGAGCGGACTAGCGGGCTCTCGCACAGATACGCAGTATTTT.

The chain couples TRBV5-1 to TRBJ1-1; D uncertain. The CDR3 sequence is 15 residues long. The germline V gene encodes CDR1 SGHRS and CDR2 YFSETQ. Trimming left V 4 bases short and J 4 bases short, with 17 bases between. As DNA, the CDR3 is TGCGCCAGCAGCCGTACCCCGGACGGGAGCACTGAAGCTTTCTTT. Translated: CASSRTPDGSTEAFF.

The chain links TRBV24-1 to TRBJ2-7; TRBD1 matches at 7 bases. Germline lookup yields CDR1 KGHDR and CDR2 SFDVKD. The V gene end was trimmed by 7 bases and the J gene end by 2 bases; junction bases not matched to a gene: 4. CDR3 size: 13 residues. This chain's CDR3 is CATSPGQTYEQYF. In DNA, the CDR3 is TGTGCCACCAGCCCGGGACAGACCTACGAGCAGTACTTC.

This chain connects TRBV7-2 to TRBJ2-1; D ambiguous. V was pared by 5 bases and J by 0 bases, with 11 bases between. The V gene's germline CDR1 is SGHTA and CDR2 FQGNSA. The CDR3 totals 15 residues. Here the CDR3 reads CASSPRGLSYNEQFF. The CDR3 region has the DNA TGTGCCAGCAGCCCTCGCGGTCTCTCCTACAATGAGCAGTTCTTC.

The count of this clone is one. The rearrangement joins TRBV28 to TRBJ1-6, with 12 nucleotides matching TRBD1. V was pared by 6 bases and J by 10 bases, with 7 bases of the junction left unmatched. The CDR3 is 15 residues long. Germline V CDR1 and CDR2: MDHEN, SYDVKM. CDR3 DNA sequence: TGTGCCAGCAGGTCCGGGACAGGGGGCGGATCACCCCTCCACTTT. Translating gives CASRSGTGGGSPLHF.

Here the CDR3 reads CASSFGPSMGELFF. DNA for the CDR3: TGTGCCAGCAGTTTTGGCCCCTCGATGGGGGAGCTGTTTTTT. The chain combines TRBV27 with TRBJ2-2; D is ambiguous. The germline CDR1 and CDR2 sequences are MNHEY and SMNVEV (reference sequence). Deletions cut 3 bases from V and 8 bases from J, with 13 bases between. This CDR3 is 14 amino acids long.

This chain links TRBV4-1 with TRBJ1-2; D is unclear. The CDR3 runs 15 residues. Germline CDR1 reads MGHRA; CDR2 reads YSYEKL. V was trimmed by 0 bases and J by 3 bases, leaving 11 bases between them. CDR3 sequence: CASSQDTVPDYGYTF. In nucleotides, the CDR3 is TGCGCCAGCAGCCAAGATACAGTTCCGGACTATGGCTACACCTTC.

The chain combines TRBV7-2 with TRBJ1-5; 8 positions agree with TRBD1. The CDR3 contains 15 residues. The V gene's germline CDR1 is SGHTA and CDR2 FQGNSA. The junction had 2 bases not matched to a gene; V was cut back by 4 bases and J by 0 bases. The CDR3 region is CASSSGGLSNQPQHF. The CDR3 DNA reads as TGTGCCAGCAGCTCAGGGGGCCTTAGCAATCAGCCCCAGCATTTT.

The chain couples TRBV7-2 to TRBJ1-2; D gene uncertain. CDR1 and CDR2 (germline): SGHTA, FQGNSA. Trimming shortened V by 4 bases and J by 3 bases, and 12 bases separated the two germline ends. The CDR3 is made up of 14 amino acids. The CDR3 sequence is CASSSRREDYGYTF. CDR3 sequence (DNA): TGTGCCAGCAGCTCCCGGCGGGAGGACTATGGCTACACCTTC.

This CDR3 reads CASKGGAGNSNQPQHF. CDR3 DNA sequence: TGTGCCAGCAAGGGTGGGGCAGGGAATAGCAATCAGCCCCAGCATTTT. This rearrangement joins TRBV28 to TRBJ1-5; TRBD1 might be the D (5 bases). Germline CDR1 MDHEN, CDR2 SYDVKM. V lost 7 bases and J lost 0, with 16 bases in between. This CDR3 spans 16 amino acids.

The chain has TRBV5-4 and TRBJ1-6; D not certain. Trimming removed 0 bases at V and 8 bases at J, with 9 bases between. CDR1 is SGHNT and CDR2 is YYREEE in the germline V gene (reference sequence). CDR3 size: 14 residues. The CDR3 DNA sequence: TGTGCCAGCAGCTTGGACAGATATTATTCACCCCTCCACTTT. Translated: CASSLDRYYSPLHF. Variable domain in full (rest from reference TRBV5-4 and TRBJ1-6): ETGVTQSPTHLIKTRGQQVTLRCSSQSGHNTVSWYQQALGQGPQFIFQYYREEENGRGNFPPRFSGLQFPNYSSELNVNALELDDSALYLCASSLDRYYSPLHFGNGTRLTVT.

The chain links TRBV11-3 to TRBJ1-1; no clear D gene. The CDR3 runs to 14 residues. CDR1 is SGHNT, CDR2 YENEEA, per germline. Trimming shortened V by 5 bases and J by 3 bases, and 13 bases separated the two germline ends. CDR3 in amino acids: CASSPGGSHTEAFF. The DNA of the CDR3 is TGTGCCAGCAGCCCCGGCGGGTCGCACACTGAAGCTTTCTTT.

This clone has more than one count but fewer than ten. The CDR3 reads CASSQKRFPLRLAGNADTQYF. The CDR3 region has the DNA TGCGCCAGCAGCCAGAAACGCTTCCCCCTGCGGCTAGCGGGGAACGCAGATACGCAGTATTTT. The chain combines TRBV4-1 with TRBJ2-3, with TRBD2 matching 9 bases. The germline gives CDR1 MGHRA, CDR2 YSYEKL. The trim removed 3 bases at V and 4 bases at J, leaving 23 bases unmatched. The CDR3 is made up of 21 amino acids.

CDR3 bases: TGTGCCAGCAGCTTTAGCGTTCTGGGGGAGACCCAGTACTTC. Translating it yields CASSFSVLGETQYF. The chain joins TRBV11-3 to TRBJ2-5; perhaps TRBD2 as D (5 bases). Trimming stripped 3 bases from V and 5 bases from J, with 13 bases between. Germline lookup yields CDR1 SGHNT and CDR2 YENEEA. This CDR3 has 14 residues.

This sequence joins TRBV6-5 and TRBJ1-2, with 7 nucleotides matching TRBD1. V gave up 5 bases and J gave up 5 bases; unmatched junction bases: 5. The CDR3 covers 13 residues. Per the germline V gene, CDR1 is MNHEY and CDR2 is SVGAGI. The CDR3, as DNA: TGTGCCAGCAGTCCCGGGACAGAGTATGGCTACACCTTC. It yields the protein CASSPGTEYGYTF.

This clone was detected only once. CDR3 sequence (DNA): TGCGCCAGCAGCCCGAGGACTAGGGTTGTCCACAATGAGCAGTTCTTC. Translating gives CASSPRTRVVHNEQFF. The chain recombines TRBV5-1 with TRBJ2-1; 7 bases align to TRBD2. The CDR3 consists of 16 residues. Germline V gives CDR1 SGHRS, CDR2 YFSETQ. Germline trimming cut 4 bases from V and 5 bases from J; bases unmatched to any gene: 12.